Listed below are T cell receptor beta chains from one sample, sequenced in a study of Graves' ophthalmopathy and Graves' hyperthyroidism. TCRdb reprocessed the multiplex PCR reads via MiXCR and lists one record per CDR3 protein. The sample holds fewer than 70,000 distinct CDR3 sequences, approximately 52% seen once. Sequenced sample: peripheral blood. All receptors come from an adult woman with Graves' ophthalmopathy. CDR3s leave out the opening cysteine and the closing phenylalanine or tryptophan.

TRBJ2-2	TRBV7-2	ASSSSHGAGELF
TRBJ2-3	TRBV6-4	ASSDRGGATDTQY
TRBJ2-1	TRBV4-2	ASSSTRGYEQF
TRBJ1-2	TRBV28	ASSGLGYT
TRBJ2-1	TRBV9	ASSVVDSGNAEQF
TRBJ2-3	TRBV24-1	ATSGFRGARDTQY
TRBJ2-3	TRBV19	ASSIIPTSQPTLDTQY
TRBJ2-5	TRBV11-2	ASSRDGLQETQY
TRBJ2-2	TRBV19	ASSTLRTDNTGELF
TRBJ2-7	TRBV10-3	ASHWGAGYEQY
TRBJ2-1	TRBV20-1	SARDRAGVRTDTQF
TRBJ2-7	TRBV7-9	ASSPRGSNQPQQY
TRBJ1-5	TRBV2	ASSDRGQGQPQH
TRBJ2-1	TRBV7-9	ASSSSGLSYNEQF
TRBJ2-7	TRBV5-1	ASSTTGGGYEQY
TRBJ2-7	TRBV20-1	SARALNPEQY
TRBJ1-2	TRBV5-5	ASSLHEGRGGYT
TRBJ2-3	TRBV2	ASTSGTVARDTQY
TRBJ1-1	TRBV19	ASNGGVDTEAF
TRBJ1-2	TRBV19	ASSSLGQGGYGYT
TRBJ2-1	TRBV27	ASSLVSSGRGEQF
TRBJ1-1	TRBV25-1	ASSSPPGGTLEAF
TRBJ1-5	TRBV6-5	ANSFGGEGNQPQH
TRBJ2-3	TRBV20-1	SGTSQDNEQY
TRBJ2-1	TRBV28	ASVQRELVNEQF
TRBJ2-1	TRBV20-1	SATGLAGAFSYNEQF
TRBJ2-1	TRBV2	ASSREYSNQQF
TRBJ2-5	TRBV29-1	SVLSTGGRETQY
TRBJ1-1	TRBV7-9	ASSRTGGEYTEAF
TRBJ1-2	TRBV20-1	SASPSYGYT
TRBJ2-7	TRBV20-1	SAPTSESSYEQY
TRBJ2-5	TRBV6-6	ASSDNSNQETQY
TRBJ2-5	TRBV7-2	ASSLWAGVQETQY
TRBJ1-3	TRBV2	ASIWTAGGGTIY
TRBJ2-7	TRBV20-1	GASGTYEQY
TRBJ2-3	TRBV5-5	ASSFALAGGSSTDTQY
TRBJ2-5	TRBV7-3	ASSQQGGRGTQY
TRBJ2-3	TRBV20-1	SARVVERSHSDTQY
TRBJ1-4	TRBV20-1	SARRDRDVQLEKLF
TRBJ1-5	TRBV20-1	SARDGGQGFGQPQH
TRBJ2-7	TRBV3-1	ASSQWLNYEQY
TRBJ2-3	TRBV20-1	SGRGRGEDTQY
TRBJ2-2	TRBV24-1	ASSRLTSGRAGGELF
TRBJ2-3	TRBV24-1	ATSDPGTSGGTDTQY
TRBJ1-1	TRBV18	ASSPQGWTEAF
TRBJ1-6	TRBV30	AWSLGQGNSPLH
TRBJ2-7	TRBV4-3	ASSQGLAGRYEQY
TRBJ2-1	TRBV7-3	ASSPLGWGRNEQF
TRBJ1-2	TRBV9	ASSVFEGGYGYT
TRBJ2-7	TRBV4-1	ASSQGLPYEQY
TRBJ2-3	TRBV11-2	ASSSPAGGVDTQY
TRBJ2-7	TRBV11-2	ARSLATYEQY